This T cell receptor beta chain was profiled in a study of blood T cell repertoires in COVID-19. Study-wide background: COVID-19 samples, acute and convalescent, were from the United States, Italy and Spain. Sources were T cells, B-cell-depleted T cells, or PBMCs; the material itself was cDNA or gDNA.

There are 15 residues in the CDR3. Germline assignment: CDR1 WSHSY and CDR2 SAAADI. With V trimmed by 7 bases and J by 4 bases, 9 bases remained unmatched. Original processing methods: Nucleated cell number was recorded as an estimate derived from reference gene primer amplification. This table comes from immunoSEQ multiplex PCR, and its TCRdb copy is limited to in-frame clones, with some not included. Clonal size and the V and J genes are those of that table, whereas D and trimming came from the DNA. In the table there are roughly 240,000 clones, approximately 82% of which are singletons. This TCR was sampled from a man between 60 and 70 years old who had recovered from COVID-19. The sequencing sample was made of peripheral blood. The chain employs TRBV10-2 and TRBJ2-5; 10 positions agree with TRBD1. The CDR3 DNA reads TGCGCCAGCAAAACCAGACAGGGGGCGCGAGAGACCCAGTACTTC. It specifies CASKTRQGARETQYF.